These T cell receptor beta chains were read from a single sample in a study of shared clonotypes between healthy human individuals. Clones were read by immunoSEQ multiplex PCR, and TCRdb kept only the in-frame ones, dropping some. The data contain fewer than 2.5 million clones, 90% to 95% of them singletons. Sequencing was performed on naive CD4+ T cells from PBMCs. The receptors shown here come from a man between 18 and 29 years old in good health. Some clones in this sample may be carry-over from other donors' samples. The CDR3 runs from the conserved cysteine through the conserved F or W. A D gene is named only where the DNA matches it firmly. The listing skips clone size in some rows; elsewhere it reads once, few, many or a size class.

d_call: -; j_call: TRBJ2-3; v_call: TRBV7-9; clone_size: -; cdr3_aa: CASSPFGPTDTQYF; cdr3_nt: TGTGCCAGCAGCCCATTCGGTCCCACAGATACGCAGTATTTT
d_call: TRBD1; j_call: TRBJ2-2; v_call: TRBV5-1; clone_size: -; cdr3_aa: CASSSQEQGPGELFF; cdr3_nt: TGCGCCAGCAGCAGTCAGGAACAGGGGCCAGGGGAGCTGTTTTTT
d_call: -; j_call: TRBJ1-3; v_call: TRBV28; clone_size: -; cdr3_aa: CASSPPLWAEGNTIYF; cdr3_nt: TGTGCCAGCAGTCCACCCCTCTGGGCAGAAGGAAACACCATATATTTT
d_call: -; j_call: TRBJ1-3; v_call: TRBV4-1; clone_size: -; cdr3_aa: CASSQVVRTPGNTIYF; cdr3_nt: TGCGCCAGCAGCCAAGTCGTGAGAACTCCTGGAAACACCATATATTTT
d_call: -; j_call: TRBJ2-3; v_call: TRBV27; clone_size: -; cdr3_aa: CASSLSPSPQGIYFTDTQYF; cdr3_nt: TGTGCCAGCAGTTTATCGCCCTCCCCTCAGGGAATTTATTTCACAGATACGCAGTATTTT
d_call: -; j_call: TRBJ2-2; v_call: TRBV25-1; clone_size: -; cdr3_aa: CASSEKRAFTGELFF; cdr3_nt: TGTGCCAGCAGTGAAAAACGGGCTTTTACCGGGGAGCTGTTTTTT
d_call: -; j_call: TRBJ1-1; v_call: TRBV11-2; clone_size: -; cdr3_aa: CASSQKEAFF; cdr3_nt: TGTGCCAGCAGCCAAAAGGAAGCTTTCTTT
d_call: TRBD2; j_call: TRBJ2-5; v_call: TRBV5-1; clone_size: -; cdr3_aa: CASETGTSGTRAETQYF; cdr3_nt: TGCGCCAGCGAAACCGGGACTAGCGGCACCAGGGCAGAGACCCAGTACTTC
d_call: -; j_call: TRBJ2-3; v_call: TRBV28; clone_size: -; cdr3_aa: CASSFILSGGTDTQYF; cdr3_nt: TGTGCCAGCAGTTTTATTCTAAGCGGAGGCACAGATACGCAGTATTTT
d_call: TRBD2; j_call: TRBJ2-4; v_call: TRBV28; clone_size: -; cdr3_aa: CASTISGSAKNIQYF; cdr3_nt: TGTGCCAGCACAATAAGCGGGAGTGCAAAAAACATTCAGTACTTC
d_call: -; j_call: TRBJ1-2; v_call: TRBV28; clone_size: -; cdr3_aa: CASSLLVPELGRGYGYTF; cdr3_nt: TGTGCCAGCAGTTTATTAGTTCCCGAGTTAGGCCGCGGCTATGGCTACACCTTC
d_call: -; j_call: TRBJ1-5; v_call: TRBV6-6; clone_size: -; cdr3_aa: CASSYLGGNQPQHF; cdr3_nt: TGTGCCAGCAGTTACCTGGGTGGCAATCAGCCCCAGCATTTT
d_call: -; j_call: TRBJ2-7; v_call: TRBV6-1; clone_size: once; cdr3_aa: CAISDRAEKKSYEQYF; cdr3_nt: TGTGCCATCAGTGATCGGGCAGAAAAAAAGTCCTACGAGCAGTACTTC
d_call: -; j_call: TRBJ2-7; v_call: TRBV19; clone_size: -; cdr3_aa: CASSMGPQGPNEQYF; cdr3_nt: TGTGCCAGTAGTATGGGCCCACAGGGTCCCAACGAGCAGTACTTC
d_call: -; j_call: TRBJ2-2; v_call: TRBV7-9; clone_size: -; cdr3_aa: CASSLPQGGELFF; cdr3_nt: TGTGCCAGCAGCTTACCTCAGGGAGGGGAGCTGTTTTTT
d_call: TRBD2; j_call: TRBJ2-7; v_call: TRBV7-9; clone_size: -; cdr3_aa: CASSSWGGNSYEQYF; cdr3_nt: TGTGCCAGCAGCTCCTGGGGGGGGAACTCCTACGAGCAGTACTTC
d_call: -; j_call: TRBJ1-5; v_call: TRBV6-1; clone_size: -; cdr3_aa: CASNRDSNQPQHF; cdr3_nt: TGTGCCAGCAACAGGGACAGCAATCAGCCCCAGCATTTT
d_call: TRBD2; j_call: TRBJ2-5; v_call: TRBV29-1; clone_size: -; cdr3_aa: CSVARGVQETQYF; cdr3_nt: TGCAGCGTCGCACGGGGGGTCCAAGAGACCCAGTACTTC
d_call: -; j_call: TRBJ2-2; v_call: TRBV14; clone_size: -; cdr3_aa: CASSHITGSTGELFF; cdr3_nt: TGTGCCAGCAGCCATATTACCGGGAGCACCGGGGAGCTGTTTTTT
d_call: -; j_call: TRBJ1-5; v_call: TRBV19; clone_size: few; cdr3_aa: CASSLNSANQPQHF; cdr3_nt: TGTGCCAGTAGTCTCAACTCGGCTAATCAGCCCCAGCATTTT
d_call: -; j_call: TRBJ1-2; v_call: TRBV9; clone_size: -; cdr3_aa: CASSSDGQGYGYTF; cdr3_nt: TGTGCCAGCAGCTCCGACGGGCAGGGATATGGCTACACCTTC
d_call: TRBD2; j_call: TRBJ2-1; v_call: TRBV11-2; clone_size: -; cdr3_aa: CASSSTSGRVNEQFF; cdr3_nt: TGTGCCAGCAGCTCGACTAGCGGGAGGGTTAATGAGCAGTTCTTC
d_call: TRBD2; j_call: TRBJ2-2; v_call: TRBV11-2; clone_size: -; cdr3_aa: CASSITGTSSTGELFF; cdr3_nt: TGTGCCAGCAGCATCACCGGGACTAGCAGCACCGGGGAGCTGTTTTTT
d_call: -; j_call: TRBJ2-1; v_call: TRBV28; clone_size: -; cdr3_aa: CASSVEREQFF; cdr3_nt: TGTGCCAGCAGTGTGGAGAGGGAGCAGTTCTTC
d_call: -; j_call: TRBJ1-5; v_call: TRBV6-1; clone_size: -; cdr3_aa: CASSDLAVYSNQPQHF; cdr3_nt: TGTGCCAGCAGTGATCTGGCAGTCTATAGCAATCAGCCCCAGCATTTT
d_call: TRBD1; j_call: TRBJ1-6; v_call: TRBV30; clone_size: -; cdr3_aa: CAWTRTGESPLHF; cdr3_nt: TGTGCCTGGACCCGTACAGGGGAATCACCCCTCCACTTT
d_call: TRBD2; j_call: TRBJ2-3; v_call: TRBV5-1; clone_size: -; cdr3_aa: CASSLSAGERADTQYF; cdr3_nt: TGCGCCAGCAGCTTGTCGGCGGGAGAGAGGGCAGATACGCAGTATTTT
d_call: -; j_call: TRBJ1-1; v_call: TRBV5-6; clone_size: once; cdr3_aa: CASSSWVKGTEAFF; cdr3_nt: TGTGCCAGCAGCTCGTGGGTTAAAGGGACTGAAGCTTTCTTT
d_call: -; j_call: TRBJ2-5; v_call: TRBV2; clone_size: -; cdr3_aa: CASSEQTETQYF; cdr3_nt: TGTGCCAGCAGTGAACAAACAGAGACCCAGTACTTC
d_call: -; j_call: TRBJ1-5; v_call: TRBV19; clone_size: -; cdr3_aa: CASSIEWRGSQPQHF; cdr3_nt: TGTGCCAGTAGTATAGAGTGGCGGGGGAGCCAGCCCCAGCATTTT
d_call: -; j_call: TRBJ2-1; v_call: TRBV29-1; clone_size: -; cdr3_aa: CSVGEPRNEQFF; cdr3_nt: TGCAGCGTCGGTGAGCCTCGCAATGAGCAGTTCTTC
d_call: -; j_call: TRBJ1-6; v_call: TRBV30; clone_size: -; cdr3_aa: CAWSVGNYNSPLHF; cdr3_nt: TGTGCCTGGAGTGTAGGGAACTATAATTCACCCCTCCACTTT
d_call: -; j_call: TRBJ2-6; v_call: TRBV28; clone_size: -; cdr3_aa: CASDRGSGANVLTF; cdr3_nt: TGTGCCAGCGATCGTGGGTCTGGGGCCAACGTCCTGACTTTC
d_call: TRBD2; j_call: TRBJ2-1; v_call: TRBV27; clone_size: -; cdr3_aa: CASRMGGSGGNEQFF; cdr3_nt: TGTGCCAGCAGAATGGGAGGGAGTGGGGGGAATGAGCAGTTCTTC
d_call: -; j_call: TRBJ2-3; v_call: TRBV5-4; clone_size: -; cdr3_aa: CASRSSGSTDTQYF; cdr3_nt: TGTGCCAGCAGGTCCTCGGGTTCCACAGATACGCAGTATTTT
d_call: -; j_call: TRBJ2-5; v_call: TRBV10-2; clone_size: -; cdr3_aa: CATAGAETQYF; cdr3_nt: TGCGCCACCGCAGGGGCGGAGACCCAGTACTTC
d_call: -; j_call: TRBJ1-5; v_call: TRBV18; clone_size: -; cdr3_aa: CASSSDRINQPQHF; cdr3_nt: TGTGCCAGCTCATCCGACAGAATTAATCAGCCCCAGCATTTT
d_call: -; j_call: TRBJ1-6; v_call: TRBV29-1; clone_size: -; cdr3_aa: CSVAEGPDSPLHF; cdr3_nt: TGCAGCGTTGCCGAGGGGCCGGATTCACCCCTCCACTTT
d_call: -; j_call: TRBJ2-2; v_call: TRBV4-2; clone_size: -; cdr3_aa: CASSQEPNPGELFF; cdr3_nt: TGTGCCAGCAGCCAAGAACCCAACCCCGGGGAGCTGTTTTTT
d_call: -; j_call: TRBJ1-2; v_call: TRBV11-1; clone_size: -; cdr3_aa: CASSLGGATNYGYTF; cdr3_nt: TGTGCCAGCAGCTTAGGGGGAGCTACTAACTATGGCTACACCTTC
d_call: -; j_call: TRBJ2-3; v_call: TRBV5-1; clone_size: -; cdr3_aa: CASSSLAGDTQYF; cdr3_nt: TGCGCCAGCAGCTCCCTAGCTGGGGATACGCAGTATTTT
d_call: -; j_call: TRBJ2-7; v_call: TRBV11-2; clone_size: once; cdr3_aa: CASSLDRLLSYEQYF; cdr3_nt: TGTGCCAGCAGCTTAGATCGGCTTCTTTCCTACGAGCAGTACTTC
d_call: -; j_call: TRBJ1-5; v_call: TRBV2; clone_size: -; cdr3_aa: CASKWGGSNQPQHF; cdr3_nt: TGTGCCAGCAAGTGGGGCGGGAGCAATCAGCCCCAGCATTTT
d_call: TRBD2; j_call: TRBJ2-1; v_call: TRBV10-3; clone_size: once; cdr3_aa: CAISELGLASNEQFF; cdr3_nt: TGTGCCATCAGTGAGTTGGGACTAGCGTCCAATGAGCAGTTCTTC
d_call: TRBD1; j_call: TRBJ2-7; v_call: TRBV5-1; clone_size: -; cdr3_aa: CASRPQGASYEQYF; cdr3_nt: TGCGCCAGCAGACCCCAGGGGGCCTCCTACGAGCAGTACTTC
d_call: -; j_call: TRBJ2-3; v_call: TRBV29-1; clone_size: -; cdr3_aa: CSAYTDTQYF; cdr3_nt: TGCAGCGCTTACACAGATACGCAGTATTTT
d_call: -; j_call: TRBJ1-4; v_call: TRBV6-1; clone_size: -; cdr3_aa: CASSELLGGKLFF; cdr3_nt: TGTGCCAGCAGTGAACTCTTGGGGGGAAAACTGTTTTTT
d_call: TRBD2; j_call: TRBJ2-1; v_call: TRBV29-1; clone_size: -; cdr3_aa: CSVLSGTTYNEQFF; cdr3_nt: TGCAGCGTCCTTAGCGGGACGACCTACAATGAGCAGTTCTTC
d_call: -; j_call: TRBJ1-6; v_call: TRBV4-3; clone_size: -; cdr3_aa: CASSQSIRQAANNSPLHF; cdr3_nt: TGCGCCAGCAGCCAATCGATCCGCCAGGCGGCCAATAATTCACCCCTCCACTTT
d_call: -; j_call: TRBJ2-1; v_call: TRBV18; clone_size: -; cdr3_aa: CASSPRVGETAYNEQFF; cdr3_nt: TGTGCCAGCTCACCCCGAGTAGGAGAGACCGCCTACAATGAGCAGTTCTTC
d_call: -; j_call: TRBJ1-1; v_call: TRBV5-1; clone_size: -; cdr3_aa: CASSLGIRGQTEAFF; cdr3_nt: TGCGCCAGCAGCTTGGGGATTCGCGGGCAGACTGAAGCTTTCTTT
d_call: TRBD1; j_call: TRBJ2-7; v_call: TRBV29-1; clone_size: once; cdr3_aa: CSVKGQYSYEQYF; cdr3_nt: TGCAGCGTTAAGGGACAGTACTCCTACGAGCAGTACTTC